The 21 T cell receptor beta chains below come from one sample, sequenced in a study of cytomegalovirus exposure and HLA in healthy donors. Use of 60 Vbeta and 13 Jbeta primers characterized the PCR. TCRdb keeps only in-frame clones here, not all; method: immunoSEQ multiplex PCR. This sample has about 130,000 clones, with approximately 81% found just once. Sequencing was carried out using PBMCs. Every receptor here comes from a man younger than 30 in good health and CMV-seropositive.

The rearrangement links TRBV7-2 to TRBJ2-2; 7 bases fit TRBD1. J was trimmed by 6 bases and V by 5 bases; bases with no gene match: 9. The CDR3 has 15 amino acids. The V gene's germline CDR1 is SGHTA and CDR2 FQGNSA. The CDR3 nucleotides read TGTGCCAGCAGCCCTATCGGGACAGTTCCCGGGGAGCTGTTTTTT. Translation gives CASSPIGTVPGELFF. Complete variable domain (other parts from reference TRBV7-2 and TRBJ2-2): GAGVSQSPSNKVTEKGKDVELRCDPISGHTALYWYRQSLGQGLEFLIYFQGNSAPDKSGLPSDRFSAERTGGSVSTLTIQRTQQEDSAVYLCASSPIGTVPGELFFGEGSRLTVL.

The chain employs TRBV6-5 and TRBJ2-7; 7 bases align to TRBD2. V gave up 0 bases and J gave up 4 bases; unmatched junction bases: 9. The germline V gene has CDR1 MNHEY and CDR2 SVGAGI. This CDR3 contains 16 residues. CDR3 amino acids: CASSYSGGLAVYEQYF. As DNA, the CDR3 is TGTGCCAGCAGTTACTCGGGTGGCCTAGCGGTTTACGAGCAGTACTTC.

This clone is a singleton in its sample. The sample carries other DNA sequences with the same CDR3. The chain joins TRBV2 to TRBJ2-2; 9 bases are shared with TRBD2. Germline CDR1 is SNHLY and CDR2 is FYNNEI. With V trimmed by 2 bases and J by 1 base, 2 bases remained unmatched. The CDR3 is 16 amino acids. CDR3 amino acids: CASSERAGGNTGELFF. DNA of the CDR3: TGTGCCAGCAGTGAAAGAGCGGGGGGGAACACCGGGGAGCTGTTTTTT.

V gene TRBV30 combines with J gene TRBJ2-5; 11 bases are a match to TRBD2. The V gene's germline CDR1 is GTSNPN and CDR2 SVGIG (reference sequence). The J segment lost 0 bases and the V segment lost 2 bases, leaving 2 bases of the junction unmatched. The CDR3 has 15 residues. In DNA, the CDR3 is TGTGCCTGGAGTCCGGGACTAGCGGACCAAGAGACCCAGTACTTC. This codes for CAWSPGLADQETQYF. The variable domain in full, with the rest retrieved from reference TRBV30 and TRBJ2-5, is SQTIHQWPATLVQPVGSPLSLECTVEGTSNPNLYWYRQAAGRGLQLLFYSVGIGQISSEVPQNLSASRPQDRQFILSSKKLLLSDSGFYLCAWSPGLADQETQYFGPGTRLLVL.

The V gene is TRBV30, the J gene TRBJ2-3, with TRBD2 matching over 10 bases. Germline assignment: CDR1 GTSNPN and CDR2 SVGIG (reference sequence). The CDR3 is 13 residues long. The CDR3 bases are TGTGCTTTGAGCGGGAGGGGCACAGATACGCAGTATTTT. Translated, it gives CALSGRGTDTQYF.

This clone has more than one count but fewer than ten. V usage is TRBV19 and J usage is TRBJ2-7; D call uncertain. Trimming pared 3 bases from V and 7 bases from J, leaving 7 bases between. Germline V gene sequence: CDR1 LNHDA, CDR2 SQIVND (reference sequence). This CDR3 has 11 amino acids. The CDR3 sequence: CASSMSGEQYF. As DNA, the CDR3 is TGTGCCAGTAGTATGTCCGGGGAGCAGTACTTC.

V gene TRBV4-3 combines with J gene TRBJ2-3; D may be TRBD2 (5 bases). Trimming cost V 0 bases and J 5 bases, with 12 bases left between them. Germline CDR1 and CDR2: LGHNA and YSLEER. The CDR3 contains 15 residues. The CDR3 DNA sequence: TGCGCCAGCAGCCAAGATCTGACGGCGGGAGATACGCAGTATTTT. Its translation: CASSQDLTAGDTQYF.

In its sample, this clone was seen a few times. The gene calls are TRBV29-1 and TRBJ2-5; 7 bases align to TRBD1. Germline V gene sequence: CDR1 SQVTM, CDR2 ANQGSEA. The CDR3 has 13 residues. V shed 7 bases, J shed 10 bases, and the junction held 15 bases outside the gene matches. CDR3: CSAGTARVGGQYF. CDR3 nucleotides: TGCAGCGCCGGGACAGCCCGCGTTGGAGGCCAGTACTTC.

Regarding this clone: The junction departs from the called germline gene at one end, perhaps through a read error. J is TRBJ1-2 and V is TRBV6-6; 10 nucleotides agree with TRBD1. CDR1 is MNHNY, CDR2 SVGAGI, per germline (reference sequence). The CDR3 has 13 amino acids. CDR3 sequence reads: CASTYGGTGAPHF. The CDR3, as DNA: TGTGCCAGCACCTACGGGGGGACAGGGGCACCACACTTC.

The gene calls are TRBV5-1 and TRBJ2-1; D might be TRBD1 (5 bases). Germline assignment: CDR1 SGHRS and CDR2 YFSETQ. The CDR3 is made up of 13 amino acids. V dropped 0 bases and J dropped 6 bases, with 7 bases sitting between them. The DNA of the CDR3 is TGCGCCAGCAGCTTGGTCGACAGCAATGAGCAGTTCTTC. Translated: CASSLVDSNEQFF.

The rearrangement joins TRBV29-1 to TRBJ1-3, with D possibly being TRBD1 (5 bases). V lost 7 bases and J lost 0, with 22 bases in between. From germline, CDR1 is SQVTM and CDR2 ANQGSEA. The CDR3 is 17 amino acids. In DNA, the CDR3 is TGCAGCGCTGAGGGTGCGGGACTCCCTACCTCTGGAAACACCATATATTTT. Translation: CSAEGAGLPTSGNTIYF.

The chain employs TRBV5-6 and TRBJ2-3, with D uncertain. V lost 3 bases, J lost 6 bases, and 8 bases lay in between. CDR3 length: 12 residues. Germline V CDR1 and CDR2: SGHDT, YYEEEE. CDR3 amino acids: CASSSESDTQYF. The CDR3 DNA reads as TGTGCCAGCAGCTCTGAGAGCGATACGCAGTATTTT.

The chain couples TRBV9 to TRBJ2-5; the D is unclear. The V end lost 0 bases, the J end lost 5 bases, and 14 bases lay between the germline ends. Germline V gives CDR1 SGDLS, CDR2 YYNGEE. The CDR3 runs to 15 residues. The CDR3 sequence: CASSVDDAVLETQYF. In DNA form, the CDR3 reads TGTGCCAGCAGCGTAGACGATGCGGTTTTGGAGACCCAGTACTTC.

The CDR3 coding sequence is TGTGCCAGCAGTGAACCACTAAAACCCGGGTGGGAGCAGTTCTTC. This encodes CASSEPLKPGWEQFF. The rearrangement joins TRBV6-1 to TRBJ2-1; D is unresolved. Looked up from germline, CDR1 is MNHNS and CDR2 is SASEGT. Trimming removed 2 bases at V and 10 bases at J, with 18 bases between. This CDR3 comprises 15 residues.

This sequence joins TRBV7-9 and TRBJ2-7, with a tentative D call TRBD1 (6 bases). The V gene lost 10 bases and the J gene lost 2 bases, with 21 bases spanning the gap. CDR1 and CDR2 from the germline V gene are SEHNR and FQNEAQ (reference sequence). The CDR3 covers 15 residues. The CDR3 DNA sequence: TGTGCCATACGGGAAGACACAGGGCCGGCCTACGAGCAGTACTTC. Translating it yields CAIREDTGPAYEQYF.

The sample holds a few counts of this clone. The V gene is TRBV9, the J gene TRBJ2-7; 9 positions agree with TRBD1. Germline V gene sequence: CDR1 SGDLS, CDR2 YYNGEE. J lost 4 bases, V lost 0 bases, and 5 bases had no gene match. CDR3 length: 15 residues. This chain's CDR3 is CASSVAWDRDYEQYF. CDR3 nucleotide sequence: TGTGCCAGCAGCGTAGCTTGGGACAGGGATTACGAGCAGTACTTC.

The sample holds one count of this clone. V is TRBV10-2 and J is TRBJ1-5; 8 bases are a match to TRBD1. The V gene's germline CDR1 is WSHSY and CDR2 SAAADI. The CDR3 loop spans 16 amino acids. With 0 bases clipped from V and 4 bases from J, the junction kept 5 bases outside the gene matches. CDR3 residues: CASSESQGAINQPQHF. CDR3 sequence (DNA): TGCGCCAGCAGTGAGTCGCAGGGGGCCATTAATCAGCCCCAGCATTTT.

The V and J genes are TRBV19 and TRBJ2-3, with 9 bases that match TRBD1. The CDR3 sequence is 16 residues long. V was clipped by 5 bases and J by 3 bases; unmatched bases: 9. In germline, CDR1 is LNHDA, CDR2 SQIVND (reference sequence). The CDR3, as DNA: TGTGCCAGTAGTTCCCGGGACAGGGTTTTGACAGATACGCAGTATTTT. It yields the protein CASSSRDRVLTDTQYF.

This clone was seen once. The chain links TRBV7-9 to TRBJ1-2, with no clear D. V gave up 1 base and J gave up 10 bases, with 16 bases separating them. From germline, CDR1 is SEHNR and CDR2 FQNEAQ (reference sequence). This CDR3 is built from 14 residues. CDR3 in DNA: TGTGCCAGCAGCTTAGAATCTCCGAGAGTCCCCTACACCTTC. As protein: CASSLESPRVPYTF.

The chain joins TRBV30 to TRBJ1-1; D is uncertain. Trimming left V 2 bases short and J 5 bases short, with 9 bases between. CDR1 and CDR2 from the germline V gene are GTSNPN and SVGIG (reference sequence). There are 12 residues in the CDR3. The CDR3 reads CAWSYFGTEAFF. CDR3 coding DNA: TGTGCCTGGAGTTACTTCGGGACTGAAGCTTTCTTT.

The table lists this clone with a count of one. The chain has TRBV11-3 and TRBJ2-7; 11 positions agree with TRBD1. Germline assignment: CDR1 SGHNT and CDR2 YENEEA. CDR3 size: 18 residues. V dropped 1 base and J dropped 6; count of bases not matched to a gene: 14. The CDR3 loop reads CASSLVGDRGGWGPEQYF. The CDR3 DNA sequence: TGTGCCAGCAGCTTAGTGGGGGACAGGGGGGGATGGGGCCCCGAGCAGTACTTC.